These 19 T cell receptor beta chains came from one sample sequenced in a study of vaccination and CD4 T cells after COVID-19. Scientists ran DNA taken from cultured CD4+ T cells through the Oncomine TCR Beta short-read assay for sequencing. TCRdb passed the PCR reads through MiXCR, listing each CDR3 protein once. The repertoire holds approximately 22,000 distinct CDR3 sequences, with roughly 50% as singletons. No cognate antigen is known for these TCRs. Treatment meaning: roughly ten-day PBMC culture with coronavirus spike peptide pools or control peptides (ViraFEST assay). The material sequenced was CD4+ T cells from blood, cultured in vitro. The receptors come from a human donor who had recovered from COVID-19.

This clonotype was detected only a few times. This chain connects TRBV7-2 to TRBJ1-6, with TRBD1 identical over 7 bases. The ends lost 5 bases at V and 8 bases at J; junction bases unmatched: 9. The germline V gene encodes CDR1 SGHTA and CDR2 FQGNSA. The CDR3 is 15 residues long. CDR3 sequence (DNA): TGTGCCAGCAGCCTACCCGACAGGGCTGATTCACCCCTCCACTTT. The encoded protein is CASSLPDRADSPLHF.

This clonotype came up a few times. The V call is TRBV2, the J call TRBJ2-2; 11 bases fit TRBD1. Losses at the gene ends were 6 bases for V and 6 bases for J; bases not matched to a gene: 3. Germline values: CDR1 SNHLY, CDR2 FYNNEI. The CDR3 contains 14 residues. DNA for the CDR3: TGTGCCAGCAGACGGGACAGGGGGGCCGGGGAGCTGTTTTTT. Protein sequence: CASRRDRGAGELFF.

CDR3 in amino acids: CATSGQGNLNQPQHF. For the CDR3, the DNA is TGTGCCACCTCGGGACAGGGGAACCTTAATCAGCCCCAGCATTTT. The rearrangement links TRBV19 to TRBJ1-5; TRBD1 aligns across 10 bases. V shed 10 bases, J shed 4 bases, and the junction held 10 bases outside the gene matches. Germline V gene lookup returns CDR1 LNHDA and CDR2 SQIVND (reference sequence). The CDR3 runs 15 residues.

The V and J genes are TRBV20-1 and TRBJ1-2, with a tentative D call TRBD1 (5 bases). Trimming pared 4 bases from V and 8 bases from J, leaving 23 bases between. The CDR3 consists of 15 residues. Germline assignment: CDR1 DFQATT and CDR2 SNEGSKA (reference sequence). CDR3 in amino acids: CSATPSGRVIEGYTF. The CDR3 nucleotides read TGCAGTGCTACGCCCAGTGGCAGGGTGATAGAGGGCTACACCTTC.

This clonotype turned up a few times. The chain uses TRBV20-1 and TRBJ1-4; 7 nucleotides align to TRBD1. The trim removed 1 base at V and 10 bases at J, leaving 9 bases unmatched. Germline CDR1 DFQATT, CDR2 SNEGSKA (reference sequence). The CDR3 contains 14 residues. The CDR3 nucleotides read TGCAGTGCTAGAGGGGTGCAGGGGGAGATAAAACTGTTTTTT. Translation: CSARGVQGEIKLFF.

This clonotype was observed a handful of times. The rearrangement joins TRBV6-1 to TRBJ2-7; tentatively, D is TRBD1 (6 bases). Germline V CDR1 and CDR2: MNHNS, SASEGT. The CDR3 length is 13 residues. The V and J ends lost 5 bases and 2 bases respectively, with 10 bases between them. CDR3 region: CASSTRTAYEQYF. Here the CDR3 DNA reads TGTGCCAGCAGTACCCGGACAGCCTACGAGCAGTACTTC.

The chain links TRBV2 to TRBJ2-3; 7 positions match TRBD2. Germline V lookup: CDR1 SNHLY, CDR2 FYNNEI. V lost 3 bases to trimming and J lost 1 base; unmatched junction nucleotides: 10. This CDR3 comprises 17 residues. The CDR3 region is CASSDPVGGGGTDTQYF. Here the CDR3 DNA reads TGTGCCAGCAGTGACCCTGTTGGGGGGGGAGGCACAGATACGCAGTATTTT.

The CDR3 here is CASSHGQGLNTEAFF. The CDR3 DNA sequence: TGTGCCAGCAGTCACGGACAGGGTCTGAACACTGAAGCTTTCTTT. The chain recombines TRBV12-3 or TRBV12-4 with TRBJ1-1, with 8 bases that match TRBD1. V was pared by 5 bases and J by 0 bases, with 5 bases of the junction left unmatched. The CDR3 sequence is 15 residues long.

The table lists this clonotype with a count of one. One end of the junction is discordant with germline, which a read error may explain. The CDR3 nucleotides are TGTGCTAGCAGCCTCGGACTAGCGGGAGACGGGGATACGCAGTATTTT. Protein: CASSLGLAGDGDTQYF. The gene calls are TRBV7-7 and TRBJ2-3, with 13 bases aligning to TRBD2. CDR1 is SSHAT and CDR2 is FNYEAQ in the germline V gene (reference sequence). The CDR3 length is 16 residues.

V gene TRBV7-2 combines with J gene TRBJ2-5, with D unresolved. The CDR3 runs to 14 residues. CDR1 SGHTA and CDR2 FQGNSA come from the germline V gene. The V end was cut by 2 bases, the J end by 4 bases, with 11 bases between. The CDR3 DNA reads TGTGCCAGCAGCTTACTGTGGGCCGGAGAGACCCAGTACTTC. Protein product: CASSLLWAGETQYF.

The chain joins TRBV7-3 to TRBJ2-1, with D unclear. The germline gives CDR1 SGHTA, CDR2 FQGTGA. The length of the CDR3 is 13 residues. With 3 bases removed from V and 4 bases from J, the gap between germline ends came to 7 bases. CDR3 residues: CASSLGIYNEQFF. The DNA of the CDR3 is TGTGCCAGCAGCTTGGGGATTTACAATGAGCAGTTCTTC. The full variable domain, completed using reference TRBV7-3 and TRBJ2-1, is GAGVSQTPSNKVTEKGKYVELRCDPISGHTALYWYRQSLGQGPEFLIYFQGTGAADDSGLPNDRFFAVRPEGSVSTLKIQRTERGDSAVYLCASSLGIYNEQFFGPGTRLTVL.

The chain uses TRBV19 and TRBJ2-5; D remains unclear. The CDR3 loop spans 14 amino acids. Trimming took 1 base from V and 2 from J, leaving 8 bases between them. CDR1 is LNHDA and CDR2 is SQIVND in the germline V gene (reference sequence). CDR3 protein: CASSIGHSQETQYF. The CDR3 DNA reads as TGTGCCAGTAGTATAGGACATTCACAAGAGACCCAGTACTTC.

This chain connects TRBV6-1 to TRBJ1-5; D is ambiguous. The length of the CDR3 is 15 residues. The germline V gene has CDR1 MNHNS and CDR2 SASEGT. Trimming pared 3 bases from V and 8 bases from J, leaving 17 bases between. The CDR3 DNA sequence: TGTGCCAGCAGTGAGTCATTGGGGTGGTTGGAGCCCCAGCATTTT. Amino acids: CASSESLGWLEPQHF.

The V call is TRBV19, the J call TRBJ1-5; D not resolved. The ends were cut back, 1 base at V and 2 bases at J, with 9 bases in the middle. Per germline, CDR1 LNHDA and CDR2 SQIVND (reference sequence). This CDR3 comprises 15 residues. The CDR3 region has the DNA TGTGCCAGTAGTATAGGGTTTCGGGGCAATCAGCCCCAGCATTTT. Its translation: CASSIGFRGNQPQHF.

The rearrangement joins TRBV27 to TRBJ2-1, with D tentatively TRBD2 (5 bases). V lost 7 bases and J 10 bases, leaving 17 bases between the germline ends. Germline CDR1 is MNHEY and CDR2 is SMNVEV (reference sequence). The CDR3 covers 13 residues. The CDR3 loop is CASTGNGRKEQFF. The CDR3, as DNA: TGTGCCAGCACCGGGAACGGGCGTAAGGAGCAGTTCTTC.

Regarding this clonotype: Being one base from a much bigger clone, this may be a read error. Here the CDR3 omits its conserved ending phenylalanine or tryptophan, so a read error is the likely source. The chain employs TRBV20-1 and TRBJ2-7; tentatively, D is TRBD1 or TRBD2 (5 bases each). Trimming cost V 2 bases and J 5 bases, with 22 bases left between them. Germline V CDR1 and CDR2: DFQATT, SNEGSKA (reference sequence). CDR3 length equals 16 residues. The CDR3 loop reads CSARPVPDSGGNEQYL. In nucleotides, the CDR3 is TGCAGTGCTAGACCAGTTCCCGACAGTGGAGGCAACGAGCAGTACCTC.

The sample holds one count of this clonotype. The rearrangement uses TRBV5-4 and TRBJ1-1; D is perhaps TRBD1 (5 bases). Between the trimmed V and J ends, which lost 3 bases and 7 bases, there was a span of 19 bases. Germline V gives CDR1 SGHNT, CDR2 YYREEE (reference sequence). The CDR3 covers 15 residues. CDR3 residues: CASSWAPKGGGEAFF. The CDR3 DNA is TGTGCCAGCAGCTGGGCCCCGAAGGGCGGGGGTGAAGCTTTCTTT.

The chain joins TRBV7-2 to TRBJ2-3; 7 nucleotides line up with TRBD2. CDR1 and CDR2 (germline): SGHTA, FQGNSA. The CDR3 runs 15 residues. J gave up 3 bases and V 5 bases, and 8 bases lay outside the gene matches. CDR3 protein: CASSNSAGETDTQYF. Written as DNA, the CDR3 is TGTGCCAGCAGCAATAGTGCGGGAGAGACAGATACGCAGTATTTT.

The chain is built from TRBV28 and TRBJ2-6; no clear D gene. Germline lookup yields CDR1 MDHEN and CDR2 SYDVKM. Trimming shortened V by 7 bases and J by 1 base, and 14 bases separated the two germline ends. This CDR3 has 16 amino acids. CDR3 sequence (DNA): TGTGCCAGCACCCTCACATGGGGTTCTGGGGCCAACGTCCTGACTTTC. Translated: CASTLTWGSGANVLTF.